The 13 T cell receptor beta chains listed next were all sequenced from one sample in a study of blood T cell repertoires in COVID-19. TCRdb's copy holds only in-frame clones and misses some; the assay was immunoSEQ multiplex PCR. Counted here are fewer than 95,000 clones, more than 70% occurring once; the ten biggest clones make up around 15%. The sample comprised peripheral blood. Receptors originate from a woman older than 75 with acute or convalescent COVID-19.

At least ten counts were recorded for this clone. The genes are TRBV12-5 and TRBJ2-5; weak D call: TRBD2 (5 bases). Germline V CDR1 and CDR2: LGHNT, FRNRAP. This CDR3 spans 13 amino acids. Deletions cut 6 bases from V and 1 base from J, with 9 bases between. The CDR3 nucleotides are TGTGCTAGTGGAGATAGCGTCCAAGAGACCCAGTACTTC. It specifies CASGDSVQETQYF. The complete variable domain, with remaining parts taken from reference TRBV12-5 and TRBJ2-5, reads DARVTQTPRHKVTEMGQEVTMRCQPILGHNTVFWYRQTMMQGLELLAYFRNRAPLDDSGMPKDRFSAEMPDATLATLKIQPSEPRDSAVYFCASGDSVQETQYFGPGTRLLVL.

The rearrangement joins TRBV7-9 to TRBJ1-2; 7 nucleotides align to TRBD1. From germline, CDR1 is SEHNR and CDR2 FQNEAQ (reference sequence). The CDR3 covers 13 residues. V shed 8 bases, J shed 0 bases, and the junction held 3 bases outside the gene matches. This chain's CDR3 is CASSDRTNYGYTF. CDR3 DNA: TGTGCCAGCTCGGACAGGACTAACTATGGCTACACCTTC.

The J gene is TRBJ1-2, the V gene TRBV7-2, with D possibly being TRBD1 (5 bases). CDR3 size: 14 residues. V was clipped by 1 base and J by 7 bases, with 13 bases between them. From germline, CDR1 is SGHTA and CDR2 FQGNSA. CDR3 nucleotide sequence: TGTGCCAGCAGCTTAGACCTGCAGGGAGGTGGCTACACCTTC. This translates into CASSLDLQGGGYTF.

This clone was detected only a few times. This CDR3 reads CASTPSGRKETQYF. The CDR3 DNA is TGTGCCAGCACCCCTAGCGGGCGCAAAGAGACCCAGTACTTC. The chain couples TRBV5-6 to TRBJ2-5; 8 bases line up with TRBD2. CDR1 is SGHDT, CDR2 YYEEEE, per germline. The CDR3 runs to 14 residues. J gave up 3 bases and V 6 bases, and 7 bases lay outside the gene matches.

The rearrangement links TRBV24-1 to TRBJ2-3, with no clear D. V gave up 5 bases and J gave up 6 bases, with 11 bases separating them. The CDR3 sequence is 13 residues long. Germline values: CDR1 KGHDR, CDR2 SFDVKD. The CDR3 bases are TGTGCCACCAGTGTTCAGCGTGGGGATACGCAGTATTTT. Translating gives CATSVQRGDTQYF.

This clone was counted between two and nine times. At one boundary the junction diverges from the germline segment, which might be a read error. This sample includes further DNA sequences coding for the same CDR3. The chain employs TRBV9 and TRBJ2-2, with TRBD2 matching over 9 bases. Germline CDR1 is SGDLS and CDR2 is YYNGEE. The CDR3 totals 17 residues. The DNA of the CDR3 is TGTGCCAGCCGCGTAGCGGCGGGGGGGCCGGCATCCGGGGAGCTGTTTTTT. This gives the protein CASRVAAGGPASGELFF.

The DNA of the CDR3 is TGCAGCGTTGCACAGGGGGCTGAAGCTTTCTTT. Its protein product is CSVAQGAEAFF. The chain carries TRBV29-1 and TRBJ1-1; 8 bases match TRBD1. The J segment lost 6 bases and the V segment lost 4 bases, leaving 1 base of the junction unmatched. There are 11 residues in the CDR3. CDR1 and CDR2 from the germline V gene are SQVTM and ANQGSEA.

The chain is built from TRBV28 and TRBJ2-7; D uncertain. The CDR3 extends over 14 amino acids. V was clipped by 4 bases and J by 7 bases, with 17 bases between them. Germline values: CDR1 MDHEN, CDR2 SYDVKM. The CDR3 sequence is CASSSYRLAREQYF. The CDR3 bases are TGTGCCAGCAGTTCCTATCGTCTGGCCAGGGAGCAGTACTTC.

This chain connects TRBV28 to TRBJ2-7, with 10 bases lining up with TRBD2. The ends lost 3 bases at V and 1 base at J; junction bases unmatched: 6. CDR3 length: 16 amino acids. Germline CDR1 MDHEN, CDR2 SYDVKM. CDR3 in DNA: TGTGCCAGCAGTTTGATCTCTAGCGGGGGTTCCTACGAGCAGTACTTC. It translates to CASSLISSGGSYEQYF.

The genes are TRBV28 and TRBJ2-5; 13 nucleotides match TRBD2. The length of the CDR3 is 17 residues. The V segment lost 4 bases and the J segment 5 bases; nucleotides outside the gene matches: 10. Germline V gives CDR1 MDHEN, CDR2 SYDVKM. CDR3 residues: CASSWQRTSGGGETQYF. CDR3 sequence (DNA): TGTGCCAGCAGTTGGCAGAGGACTAGCGGGGGCGGGGAGACCCAGTACTTC. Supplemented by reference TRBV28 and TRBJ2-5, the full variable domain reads DVKVTQSSRYLVKRTGEKVFLECVQDMDHENMFWYRQDPGLGLRLIYFSYDVKMKEKGDIPEGYSVSREKKERFSLILESASTNQTSMYLCASSWQRTSGGGETQYFGPGTRLLVL.

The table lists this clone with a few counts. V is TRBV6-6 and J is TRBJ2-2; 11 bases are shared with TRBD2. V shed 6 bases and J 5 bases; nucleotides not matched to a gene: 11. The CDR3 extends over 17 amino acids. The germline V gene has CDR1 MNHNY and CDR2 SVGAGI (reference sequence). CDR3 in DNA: TGTGCCAGCAGCCGAAGGCTAGCGGGGGGTGGGACCGGGGAGCTGTTTTTT. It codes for CASSRRLAGGGTGELFF.

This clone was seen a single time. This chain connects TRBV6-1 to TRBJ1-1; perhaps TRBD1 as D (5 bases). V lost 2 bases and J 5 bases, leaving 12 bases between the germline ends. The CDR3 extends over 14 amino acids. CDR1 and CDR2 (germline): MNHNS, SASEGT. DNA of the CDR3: TGTGCCAGCAGTGAACCTGGGGCCGCGACTGAAGCTTTCTTT. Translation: CASSEPGAATEAFF.

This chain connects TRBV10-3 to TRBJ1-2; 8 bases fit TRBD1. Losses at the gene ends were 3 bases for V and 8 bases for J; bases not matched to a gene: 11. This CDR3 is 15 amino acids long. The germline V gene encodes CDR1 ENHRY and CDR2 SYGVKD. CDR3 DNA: TGTGCCATCAGTGACACCGGACAGGGAGTTGGCGGCTACACCTTC. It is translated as CAISDTGQGVGGYTF.